The next 28 T cell receptor beta chains were all read from a single sample in a study of blood T cell repertoires in COVID-19. Profiling relied on immunoSEQ multiplex PCR, and the TCRdb table lists in-frame clones only, not all of them. The table lists about 250,000 clones, over 70% of them singletons, with 5% to 6% in the top ten. Sequenced sample: peripheral blood. All receptors come from a man older than 75 with acute or convalescent COVID-19.

The chain uses TRBV27 and TRBJ2-1; D remains unclear. The CDR3 runs to 12 residues. Trimming stripped 6 bases from V and 9 bases from J, with 12 bases between. The germline V gene has CDR1 MNHEY and CDR2 SMNVEV (reference sequence). CDR3 sequence: CASSIRSGEQFF. The DNA of the CDR3 is TGTGCCAGCAGCATAAGGTCAGGTGAGCAGTTCTTC.

The chain employs TRBV3-1 (or the pseudogene TRBV3-2) and TRBJ2-7, with D tentatively TRBD2 (5 bases). The germline CDR1 and CDR2 sequences are LGHDT and YNNKEL (reference sequence). Trimming took off 1 base at V and 6 bases at J, with 22 bases between the two ends. The CDR3 runs to 17 residues. The CDR3 DNA is TGTGCCAGCAGCCAAGGAGGGAACACCCCTCGGGTCACCGAGCAGTACTTC. Translating gives CASSQGGNTPRVTEQYF.

The rearrangement links TRBV18 to TRBJ2-1; D gene unclear. V gave up 0 bases and J gave up 0 bases, with 6 bases separating them. The CDR3 extends over 15 amino acids. CDR1 and CDR2 (germline): KGHSH, LQKENI. This CDR3 reads CASSPPSSSYNEQFF. Here the CDR3 DNA reads TGTGCCAGCTCACCACCGTCGAGCTCCTACAATGAGCAGTTCTTC.

The genes are TRBV15 and TRBJ1-2; D might be TRBD1 (5 bases). This CDR3 comprises 15 residues. V lost 5 bases and J lost 2, with 15 bases in between. Germline CDR1 reads LNHNV; CDR2 reads YYDKDF (reference sequence). CDR3 nucleotides: TGTGCCACCAGCGCGGCGGGGCCCGTCAACTATGGCTACACCTTC. Protein product: CATSAAGPVNYGYTF.

The J gene is TRBJ2-7, the V gene TRBV27; 7 bases align to TRBD2. Per germline, CDR1 MNHEY and CDR2 SMNVEV (reference sequence). CDR3 length: 14 residues. V was clipped by 4 bases and J by 2 bases; unmatched bases: 5. The CDR3 sequence: CASSWGGMAYEQYF. The DNA of the CDR3 is TGTGCCAGCAGTTGGGGAGGGATGGCCTACGAGCAGTACTTC.

This chain links TRBV13 with TRBJ2-5, with 7 bases that match TRBD2. Germline lookup yields CDR1 PRHDT and CDR2 FYEKMQ (reference sequence). The V gene end was trimmed by 6 bases and the J gene end by 0 bases; junction bases not matched to a gene: 7. The CDR3 length is 15 residues. The CDR3 coding sequence is TGTGCCAGCAGTAAAAGCGGGGCGTACCAAGAGACCCAGTACTTC. Protein product: CASSKSGAYQETQYF.

The J gene is TRBJ2-5, the V gene TRBV27; 9 bases are shared with TRBD2. With V trimmed by 5 bases and J by 2 bases, 24 bases remained unmatched. From germline, CDR1 is MNHEY and CDR2 SMNVEV (reference sequence). CDR3 length equals 21 residues. CDR3 in amino acids: CASSISGRGSPIQRKQETQYF. CDR3 nucleotide sequence: TGTGCCAGCAGTATTAGCGGGAGAGGGTCCCCAATACAAAGAAAACAAGAGACCCAGTACTTC.

The V gene is TRBV30, the J gene TRBJ1-4; TRBD1 aligns across 10 bases. CDR1 GTSNPN and CDR2 SVGIG come from the germline V gene (reference sequence). The CDR3 is 14 amino acids. The junction had 6 bases not matched to a gene; V was cut back by 3 bases and J by 8 bases. Here the CDR3 DNA reads TGTGCCTGGAGGGGGCGGGACAGGGGCGAAAAACTGTTTTTT. Its translation: CAWRGRDRGEKLFF.

V is TRBV24-1 and J is TRBJ2-1, with a possible D match to TRBD2 (5 bases). V was clipped by 4 bases and J by 7 bases, with 19 bases between them. Germline-derived CDR1 and CDR2 are KGHDR and SFDVKD. There are 16 residues in the CDR3. CDR3 nucleotides: TGTGCCACCAGTGACCCCGCTAGCCTAATTATGAATGAGCAGTTCTTC. Encoded protein: CATSDPASLIMNEQFF.

This chain joins TRBV7-6 and TRBJ1-6; TRBD1 matches at 11 bases. This CDR3 has 17 residues. The germline V gene encodes CDR1 SGHVS and CDR2 FNYEAQ. Trimming took 3 bases from V and 10 from J; bases not matched to a gene: 11. The CDR3 bases are TGTGCCAGCAGCTTCACGCTCGGGACAGGGGGAGAGTCACCCCTCCACTTT. Protein: CASSFTLGTGGESPLHF.

The chain joins TRBV4-2 to TRBJ2-7, with 13 bases lining up with TRBD2. From germline, CDR1 is LGHNA and CDR2 YNFKEQ. This CDR3 region has 16 residues. After removal of 4 bases from V and 3 bases from J, the junction contained 6 bases not matched to a gene. The CDR3 DNA follows: TGTGCCAGCAGCCTGGGACTAGCGGGGCTACACTACGAGCAGTACTTC. Translating it yields CASSLGLAGLHYEQYF.

Concerning this clone itself: The sample has other DNA sequences that encode this CDR3 too. The chain is built from TRBV5-1 and TRBJ2-7; D is undetermined. This CDR3 region has 11 residues. The V and J ends lost 5 bases and 2 bases respectively, with 5 bases between them. Germline-derived CDR1 and CDR2 are SGHRS and YFSETQ. CDR3 loop: CASSSAYEQYF. DNA for the CDR3: TGCGCCAGCAGTAGTGCCTACGAGCAGTACTTC.

The CDR3 protein is CASSYDSDEQFF. The CDR3 bases are TGTGCCAGCAGTTACGATAGCGATGAGCAGTTCTTC. The chain carries TRBV6-6 and TRBJ2-1; TRBD2 is a possible D gene (5 bases). V was trimmed by 2 bases and J by 8 bases, leaving 7 bases between them. This CDR3 comprises 12 residues. From germline, CDR1 is MNHNY and CDR2 SVGAGI (reference sequence).

This sequence joins TRBV28 and TRBJ1-1; D gene unclear. V dropped 6 bases and J dropped 7 bases, with 9 bases sitting between them. From germline, CDR1 is MDHEN and CDR2 SYDVKM. The CDR3 runs 11 residues. The CDR3, as DNA: TGTGCCAGCAGGAACAGAGTTGAAGCTTTCTTT. Its translation is CASRNRVEAFF.

This chain uses TRBV20-1 with TRBJ2-7; weak D call: TRBD2 (6 bases). The CDR3 has 15 amino acids. The V gene's germline CDR1 is DFQATT and CDR2 SNEGSKA (reference sequence). Trimming pared 3 bases from V and 2 bases from J, leaving 17 bases between. CDR3 nucleotide sequence: TGCAGTGCTAGTAATCGGCGGGACGGGCCCTACGAGCAGTACTTC. This sequence encodes CSASNRRDGPYEQYF.

This chain links TRBV6-1 with TRBJ1-6; 10 nucleotides agree with TRBD1. Germline CDR1 reads MNHNS; CDR2 reads SASEGT. The trim removed 3 bases at V and 0 bases at J, leaving 5 bases unmatched. The CDR3 spans 18 residues. This CDR3 reads CASSDRTGGSSYNSPLHF. The CDR3 region has the DNA TGTGCCAGCAGTGACAGGACAGGGGGAAGCTCCTATAATTCACCCCTCCACTTT.

V gene TRBV7-2 combines with J gene TRBJ1-3, with 10 bases fitting TRBD1. Trimming cost V 1 base and J 3 bases; bases outside gene matches: 6. This CDR3 has 17 residues. The germline CDR1 and CDR2 sequences are SGHTA and FQGNSA. CDR3 DNA: TGTGCCAGCAGCTTAGGGGACAGGGGAAGAGATGGAAACACCATATATTTT. As protein: CASSLGDRGRDGNTIYF.

The J gene is TRBJ2-5, the V gene TRBV5-5, with D possibly TRBD2 on 6 matching bases. The germline V gene encodes CDR1 SGHKS and CDR2 YYEKEE (reference sequence). The CDR3 totals 16 residues. The V end lost 4 bases, the J end lost 3 bases, and 19 bases lay between the germline ends. The CDR3: CASSTNLGLGKETQYF. CDR3 bases: TGTGCCAGCAGCACGAATTTGGGACTTGGGAAAGAGACCCAGTACTTC.

V and J are TRBV4-1 and TRBJ2-1; 10 bases map to TRBD2. After removal of 2 bases from V and 0 bases from J, the junction contained 4 bases not matched to a gene. The CDR3 runs to 17 residues. Per the germline V gene, CDR1 is MGHRA and CDR2 is YSYEKL. CDR3 residues: CASSQHERGGSYNEQFF. In DNA form, the CDR3 reads TGCGCCAGCAGCCAACACGAGCGGGGGGGCTCCTACAATGAGCAGTTCTTC.

The DNA of the CDR3 is TGTGCCAGCAGCTATCGGGACAGGGGGCGTTGGAAGTCCTACGAGCAGTACTTC. Its translation is CASSYRDRGRWKSYEQYF. The chain couples TRBV12-1 to TRBJ2-7; the table names TRBD1, a call not compared with the DNA. TRBV12-1 is annotated as a pseudogene. The length of the CDR3 is 18 residues.

The chain carries TRBV4-1 and TRBJ1-2; 11 bases are shared with TRBD1. Trimming cost V 3 bases and J 0 bases; bases outside gene matches: 6. This CDR3 is built from 17 residues. CDR1 MGHRA and CDR2 YSYEKL come from the germline V gene. The CDR3 nucleotides read TGCGCCAGCAGCCATCGGGACAGGGGGATAGCTAACTATGGCTACACCTTC. Protein: CASSHRDRGIANYGYTF.

This clone was detected only a few times. Other DNA sequences of this sample code for an identical CDR3. The rearrangement uses TRBV6-5 and TRBJ1-4, with 8 positions matching TRBD1. Germline V lookup: CDR1 MNHEY, CDR2 SVGAGI. Trimming at V came to 6 bases and at J to 6 bases, leaving 3 bases not matched to a gene. The CDR3 has 13 amino acids. The CDR3 nucleotides are TGTGCCAGCAGGGACAGGGTGTATGAAAAACTGTTTTTT. It specifies CASRDRVYEKLFF.

The chain uses TRBV6-6 and TRBJ1-6; the D gene is possibly TRBD1 (6 bases). Looked up from germline, CDR1 is MNHNY and CDR2 is SVGAGI (reference sequence). Deletions cut 8 bases from V and 10 bases from J, with 21 bases between. The CDR3 has 15 residues. The CDR3 sequence is CASVDSGGIGSPLHF. The CDR3 DNA reads TGTGCCAGCGTCGATTCGGGGGGCATAGGATCACCCCTCCACTTT.

The rearrangement joins TRBV4-1 to TRBJ2-1; 8 positions agree with TRBD2. The trim removed 0 bases at V and 6 bases at J, leaving 13 bases unmatched. Germline V lookup: CDR1 MGHRA, CDR2 YSYEKL. The CDR3 is 18 residues long. For the CDR3, the DNA is TGCGCCAGCAGCCAAGATTCGAGTAGAGCGGGAGTGCGCAATGAGCAGTTCTTC. Residues: CASSQDSSRAGVRNEQFF.

This clone showed up just once. The chain combines TRBV12-3 or TRBV12-4 with TRBJ2-7; maybe TRBD2 (5 bases). This CDR3 region has 12 residues. Trimming left V 6 bases short and J 3 bases short, with 9 bases between. CDR3: CASSWTGYEQYF. The CDR3 DNA sequence: TGTGCCAGCAGCTGGACTGGCTACGAGCAGTACTTC.

This clone was seen once. The chain links TRBV27 to TRBJ1-3; D ambiguous. Germline V gives CDR1 MNHEY, CDR2 SMNVEV (reference sequence). CDR3 length: 13 residues. V was clipped by 8 bases and J by 4 bases, with 12 bases between them. CDR3 region: CASGSGVGNTIYF. The DNA for the CDR3 is TGTGCCAGCGGATCAGGCGTCGGAAACACCATATATTTT.

The chain links TRBV16 to TRBJ2-7; 8 nucleotides line up with TRBD1. The CDR3 contains 14 residues. Germline V gene lookup returns CDR1 KGHSY and CDR2 FQNENV. V shed 4 bases and J 2 bases; nucleotides not matched to a gene: 4. This CDR3 reads CASSRTGGAYEQYF. DNA of the CDR3: TGTGCCAGCAGCCGAACAGGGGGAGCCTACGAGCAGTACTTC. Supplemented by reference TRBV16 and TRBJ2-7, the full variable domain reads GEEVAQTPKHLVRGEGQKAKLYCAPIKGHSYVFWYQQVLKNEFKFLISFQNENVFDETGMPKERFSAKCLPNSPCSLEIQATKLEDSAVYFCASSRTGGAYEQYFGPGTRLTVT.

The chain combines TRBV5-1 with TRBJ2-6; 7 nucleotides match TRBD2. Germline loops: CDR1 SGHRS, CDR2 YFSETQ. The length of the CDR3 is 15 residues. Trimming took 3 bases from V and 1 from J; bases not matched to a gene: 1. CDR3 residues: CASSWEGSGANVLTF. DNA of the CDR3: TGCGCCAGCAGCTGGGAGGGGTCTGGGGCCAACGTCCTGACTTTC.